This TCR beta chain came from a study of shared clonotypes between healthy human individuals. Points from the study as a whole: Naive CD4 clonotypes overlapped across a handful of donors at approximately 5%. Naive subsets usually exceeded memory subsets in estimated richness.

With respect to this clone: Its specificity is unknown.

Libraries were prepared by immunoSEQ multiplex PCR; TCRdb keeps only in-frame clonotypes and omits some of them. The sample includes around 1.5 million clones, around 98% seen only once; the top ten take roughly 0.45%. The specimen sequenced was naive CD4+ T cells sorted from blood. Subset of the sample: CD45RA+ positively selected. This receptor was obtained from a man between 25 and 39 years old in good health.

For the CDR3, the DNA is TGCAGCGTTGAAGTACTGACAGCCCGCTCCTACAATGAGCAGTTCTTC. Translating it yields CSVEVLTARSYNEQFF. V usage is TRBV29-1 and J usage is TRBJ2-1, with D perhaps matching TRBD1 (5 bases). Looked up from germline, CDR1 is SQVTM and CDR2 is ANQGSEA. CDR3 length: 16 amino acids. Trimming removed 1 base from V and 0 bases from J, with 13 bases in between.